This T cell receptor beta chain originates from a study of T cell responses to AZD1222 COVID-19 vaccine. The study, taken as a whole, reports: Donors skewed white British and female; clonal diversity was possibly underestimated. The CD4 TCRs associated with vaccination extended across spike and predominated at 160-218 and 743-854. Just a handful of AZD1222 recipients tested seropositive at baseline. Increased Spike-specific TCR breadth and depth were observed after two AZD1222 doses.

This clone came up once. The antigen remains unidentified. The CDR3 totals 17 residues. Germline CDR1 MNHEY, CDR2 SMNVEV (reference sequence). V was clipped by 5 bases and J by 0 bases; unmatched bases: 8. Repertoires were generated with immunoSEQ multiplex PCR, while TCRdb's copy carries only in-frame clones and drops some. The sample contains some 170,000 clones, around 93% of which appear only once. The receptor was isolated from an adult who received the MenACWY meningococcal vaccine as a control. This sample comprised peripheral blood, obtained 28 days after the second dose of the MenACWY control vaccine. The chain combines TRBV27 with TRBJ1-4; TRBD1 aligns across 8 bases. CDR3 region: CASSTNRGVATNEKLFF. CDR3 nucleotides: TGTGCCAGCAGTACCAACAGGGGGGTCGCAACTAATGAAAAACTGTTTTTT.